The clone carrying this T cell receptor beta chain was seen a handful of times. This record belongs to a study of patients and donors after allogeneic stem cell transplantation. V lost 4 bases and J 2 bases, leaving 13 bases between the germline ends. This CDR3 has 15 residues. The germline V gene encodes CDR1 SGHRS and CDR2 YFSETQ. TCRdb re-derived calls from the RT-PCR reads in MiXCR, one entry per CDR3 protein. The profile shows hundreds of thousands of distinct CDR3 sequences, 13% to 15% of them singletons. The V gene is TRBV5-1, the J gene TRBJ2-1; D perhaps matches TRBD1 (6 bases). Material: blood, either unsorted or a sorted T cell fraction (not recorded which). This receptor was obtained from a human donor who was either an allogeneic HSCT recipient or a stem cell or donor lymphocyte infusion donor (not recorded which). It is not recorded whose cells these are; they may come from a transplant donor. In DNA form, the CDR3 reads TGCGCCAGCAGCCCGACAGGTGAGGCCTACAATGAGCAGTTCTTC. Translated, it gives CASSPTGEAYNEQFF.